The 2 T cell receptor beta chains given below trace back to one sample, sequenced in a study of T cells after posttransplantation cyclophosphamide. Sampled 1 year posttransplant, controls received myeloablative marrow transplants, methotrexate and a calcineurin inhibitor. Produced via immunoSEQ multiplex PCR; TCRdb's table is partial and in-frame only. Seen here are about 22,000 clones, roughly 90% observed once, and the top ten hold approximately 8%. The sequencing here drew on PBMCs, taken after an allogeneic stem cell transplant with a calcineurin inhibitor and methotrexate. Receptors originate from a female patient between 50 and 59 years old who received an allogeneic stem cell transplant from an unrelated donor, was CMV-positive, and had chronic GVHD only. These T cells may partly come from the graft donor.

As concerns this clone: The germline gene is not matched at one end of the junction; a read error may be the cause. Other DNA sequences from this sample encode an identical CDR3 as well. The J gene is TRBJ2-2, the V gene TRBV28; D is possibly TRBD2 (5 bases). The germline V gene has CDR1 MDHEN and CDR2 SYDVKM. The CDR3 has 13 amino acids. This CDR3 is CASSLRVPGELFF. CDR3 DNA sequence: TGTGCCAGCAGTCTGAGGGTACCCGGGGAGCTGTTTTTC.

The chain couples TRBV19 to TRBJ2-4; a weak D match, TRBD2 (5 bases). The CDR3 runs to 14 residues. Trimming took 4 bases from V and 1 from J, leaving 8 bases between them. Germline lookup yields CDR1 LNHDA and CDR2 SQIVND (reference sequence). CDR3 sequence: CASSTGSAKNIQYF. The CDR3 DNA reads TGTGCCAGTAGTACGGGGTCGGCCAAAAACATTCAGTACTTC.